These T cell receptor beta chains were read from a single sample in a study of immune characterization of retroperitoneal liposarcoma. A single record per CDR3 protein comes from TCRdb applying MiXCR to the PCR reads. The sample records more than 15,000 distinct CDR3 sequences, under 45% being singletons. Sequencing was done on a sample of blood. These receptors were taken from a male donor with retroperitoneal liposarcoma. Both conserved end residues are part of each CDR3. The D gene is left open where the match is weak. Expanded clones get a size class; other rows say once, few or many, or leave the size out.

v_gene,abundance,j_gene,d_gene,CDR3aa,CDR3nt
TRBV7-9,many,TRBJ1-1,NA,CAYRLTGQNTEAFF,TGTGCCTATCGGCTCACAGGACAGAACACTGAAGCTTTCTTT
TRBV6-1,many,TRBJ2-3,NA,CASKIGGGDTQYF,TGTGCCAGCAAAATAGGGGGGGGGGATACGCAGTATTTT
TRBV6-1,many,TRBJ2-1,NA,CATAGFNNEQFF,TGTGCCACCGCGGGATTCAACAATGAGCAGTTCTTC
TRBV7-2,NA,TRBJ2-1,NA,CASSPPGHLYNEQFF,TGTGCCAGCAGCCCCCCCGGGCACCTATACAATGAGCAGTTCTTC
TRBV10-1,medium-sized,TRBJ2-7,NA,CASSEGHSYEQYF,TGCGCCAGCAGTGAGGGACACTCCTACGAGCAGTACTTC
TRBV12-5,NA,TRBJ1-1,NA,CASGLVRGEAFF,TGTGCTAGTGGTTTGGTACGGGGTGAAGCTTTCTTT
TRBV11-3,few,TRBJ2-1,NA,CASSFVGDEQFF,TGTGCCAGCAGCTTTGTCGGGGACGAGCAGTTCTTC
TRBV10-2,NA,TRBJ2-2,TRBD2,CASRWTSGPTRELFF,TGCGCCAGCAGATGGACTAGCGGACCTACCCGGGAGCTGTTTTTT
TRBV4-1,NA,TRBJ2-7,TRBD2,CASSIFRGREGAYEQYF,TGCGCCAGCAGCATATTCCGCGGGAGGGAGGGAGCCTACGAGCAGTACTTC
TRBV6-1,many,TRBJ2-1,TRBD2,CASSEKIREGGNEQFF,TGTGCCAGCAGTGAAAAAATCCGGGAGGGGGGCAATGAGCAGTTCTTC
TRBV7-2,medium-sized,TRBJ2-1,NA,CASSLNQETQFF,TGTGCCAGCAGCTTAAACCAAGAGACCCAGTTCTTC
TRBV6-1,medium-sized,TRBJ2-6,NA,CASSEARLSGANVLTF,TGTGCCAGCAGTGAGGCGAGGCTCTCTGGGGCCAACGTCCTGACTTTC
TRBV12-3/TRBV12-4,NA,TRBJ2-7,TRBD2,CASSSGGSSYNEQYF,TGTGCCAGCAGCTCCGGGGGGAGCTCCTACAATGAGCAGTACTTC
TRBV6-5,NA,TRBJ2-1,TRBD1,CASSYGQGGYEQFF,TGTGCCAGCAGTTACGGTCAAGGGGGCTACGAGCAGTTCTTC
TRBV7-2,few,TRBJ2-5,TRBD2,CASSPQGAGGETQYF,TGTGCCAGCAGCCCCCAGGGAGCGGGAGGGGAGACCCAGTACTTC
TRBV11-3,many,TRBJ2-7,NA,CASSSKSSYEQYF,TGTGCCAGCAGCTCAAAGTCCTCCTACGAGCAGTACTTC
TRBV7-2,many,TRBJ2-5,NA,CASSFTPINQETQYF,TGTGCCAGCAGCTTTACTCCGATAAACCAAGAGACCCAGTACTTC
TRBV7-2,few,TRBJ1-1,TRBD1,CASSHIGQGAEAFF,TGTGCCAGCAGCCATATAGGACAGGGCGCAGAAGCTTTCTTT
TRBV6-1,many,TRBJ2-5,TRBD2,CASSSTLGSGTIF,TGTGCCAGCAGTTCCACGCTCGGTAGCGGGACCATCTTC
TRBV28,NA,TRBJ1-2,TRBD1,CAGLTTGTRDYGYTF,TGTGCCGGCCTTACGACAGGGACGAGGGACTATGGCTACACCTTC
TRBV12-3/TRBV12-4,NA,TRBJ2-1,NA,CASGYELLGGMSNEQFF,TGTGCCAGCGGATATGAATTATTGGGCGGGATGAGCAATGAGCAGTTCTTC
TRBV11-3,NA,TRBJ2-7,NA,CASSVQGEAYEQYF,TGTGCCAGCAGCGTCCAGGGAGAGGCCTACGAGCAGTACTTC
TRBV11-2,NA,TRBJ2-1,TRBD1,CASSPWTGGLSYNEQFF,TGTGCCAGCAGCCCGTGGACAGGCGGTCTCTCCTACAATGAGCAGTTCTTC
TRBV6-1,NA,TRBJ2-1,TRBD2,CASTGTTINEQFF,TGTGCCAGCACCGGGACTACCATCAATGAGCAGTTCTTC
TRBV12-3/TRBV12-4,once,TRBJ2-5,TRBD1,CASSFYRGQETQYF,TGTGCCAGCAGTTTTTACAGGGGCCAAGAGACCCAGTACTTC
TRBV7-2,many,TRBJ1-3,TRBD1,CASSPDRVDGNTIYF,TGTGCCAGCAGCCCGGACAGGGTGGACGGAAACACCATATATTTT
TRBV27,once,TRBJ1-2,TRBD1,CASSLTPAGGVGYTF,TGTGCCAGCAGTTTAACCCCCGCAGGGGGGGTAGGCTACACCTTC
TRBV11-3,NA,TRBJ2-7,NA,CASSLLGAGYEQYF,TGTGCCAGCAGTCTCCTCGGTGCTGGCTACGAGCAGTACTTC
TRBV6-1,once,TRBJ2-1,NA,CASRVGLGGKEQFF,TGTGCCAGCAGGGTGGGGCTAGGGGGAAAAGAGCAGTTCTTC
TRBV7-8,many,TRBJ2-7,NA,CASSSPEGFPEQYF,TGTGCCAGCAGCTCCCCGGAAGGGTTTCCCGAGCAGTACTTC
TRBV6-1,medium-sized,TRBJ2-7,NA,CANSRAKAYNEQYF,TGTGCCAACTCAAGGGCTAAGGCCTACAATGAGCAGTACTTC
TRBV11-3,many,TRBJ1-1,NA,CASSLVKGGAFF,TGTGCCAGCAGCTTAGTGAAGGGTGGAGCTTTCTTT
TRBV6-4,few,TRBJ2-3,NA,CASSDTGFGTDTQYF,TGTGCCAGCAGTGACACGGGGTTCGGCACAGATACGCAGTATTTT
TRBV6-1,medium-sized,TRBJ1-1,NA,CASFSRGGNTEAFF,TGTGCCAGCTTTTCCCGAGGGGGAAACACTGAAGCTTTCTTT
TRBV6-1,NA,TRBJ2-2,NA,CTSKKGSLNTGELFF,TGTACCAGCAAAAAGGGTTCCTTGAACACCGGGGAGCTGTTTTTT
TRBV7-2,medium-sized,TRBJ1-2,NA,CASSRAGPYGYTF,TGTGCCAGCAGCCGCGCGGGTCCCTATGGCTACACCTTC